These 11 T cell receptor beta chains were all obtained from the same sample, sequenced in a study of blood T cell repertoires in COVID-19. TCRdb's table, derived via immunoSEQ multiplex PCR, lists solely in-frame clones and lacks some. This sample yields roughly 380,000 clones, of which about 90% are seen a single time; almost 3% belongs to the top ten. The sample was PBMCs or T cells enriched from blood (not recorded which). These receptors were taken from a woman aged 25 to 39 who had recovered from COVID-19.

The rearrangement joins TRBV4-1 to TRBJ1-5; 8 bases align to TRBD1. The CDR3 loop spans 16 amino acids. CDR1 MGHRA and CDR2 YSYEKL come from the germline V gene. The trim removed 2 bases at V and 4 bases at J, leaving 7 bases unmatched. CDR3 sequence reads: CASSQSGTGLNQPQHF. CDR3 in DNA: TGCGCCAGCAGCCAATCCGGGACAGGTCTAAATCAGCCCCAGCATTTT.

The V and J genes are TRBV7-9 and TRBJ2-5, with 7 positions matching TRBD2. Trimming took 5 bases from V and 2 from J; bases not matched to a gene: 8. This CDR3 comprises 15 residues. In germline, CDR1 is SEHNR, CDR2 FQNEAQ (reference sequence). In nucleotides, the CDR3 is TGTGCCAGCAGCCCCCCACTAGCGATACAAGAGACCCAGTACTTC. It codes for CASSPPLAIQETQYF.

The chain is built from TRBV4-1 and TRBJ1-6; D not certain. The V gene lost 9 bases and the J gene lost 5 bases, with 11 bases spanning the gap. The CDR3 contains 13 residues. The germline gives CDR1 MGHRA, CDR2 YSYEKL. DNA for the CDR3: TGCGCCAGTGGGCCGTCAAATAATTCACCCCTCCACTTT. It codes for CASGPSNNSPLHF.

V and J are TRBV3-1 (or the pseudogene TRBV3-2) and TRBJ1-2; D remains unclear. Trimming removed 3 bases from V and 4 bases from J, with 6 bases in between. CDR3 length: 12 residues. The germline CDR1 and CDR2 sequences are LGHDT and YNNKEL (reference sequence). The CDR3 region is CASSQRSYGYTF. The CDR3 DNA reads TGTGCCAGCAGCCAGAGGAGCTATGGCTACACCTTC.

V and J are TRBV5-4 and TRBJ2-1, with D perhaps TRBD1 (6 bases). V was shortened by 0 bases and J by 5 bases, with 18 bases between the two germline ends. The CDR3 totals 17 residues. Germline V gives CDR1 SGHNT, CDR2 YYREEE (reference sequence). CDR3 in DNA: TGTGCCAGCAGCTTGGGACCCTCAGGGGAGTCCCACAATGAGCAGTTCTTC. Its protein product is CASSLGPSGESHNEQFF.

This clone was seen once. The J gene is TRBJ1-5, the V gene TRBV20-1; possible D gene TRBD1, 6 bases. The CDR3 runs to 17 residues. Germline V CDR1 and CDR2: DFQATT, SNEGSKA (reference sequence). V lost 4 bases and J lost 0, with 19 bases in between. CDR3 sequence reads: CSATEITGISSNQPQHF. CDR3 sequence (DNA): TGCAGTGCTACTGAGATAACAGGGATAAGTAGCAATCAGCCCCAGCATTTT.

The chain recombines TRBV27 with TRBJ2-1; 7 nucleotides agree with TRBD1. CDR3 size: 14 residues. The V gene's germline CDR1 is MNHEY and CDR2 SMNVEV (reference sequence). With V trimmed by 3 bases and J by 5 bases, 4 bases remained unmatched. The CDR3 bases are TGTGCCAGCAGTTTTAAGGGGGCGGACAATGAGCAGTTCTTC. Translated: CASSFKGADNEQFF.

The chain uses TRBV19 and TRBJ1-1; no clear D gene. V lost 1 base to trimming and J lost 2 bases, with 5 bases between them. This CDR3 contains 13 residues. The germline gives CDR1 LNHDA, CDR2 SQIVND (reference sequence). The CDR3 reads CASSIATNTEAFF. Written as DNA, the CDR3 is TGTGCCAGTAGTATAGCCACAAACACTGAAGCTTTCTTT.

The count of this clone is one. The CDR3 is CSASAADSYNTEAFF. The CDR3 DNA sequence: TGCAGTGCTAGTGCCGCGGACTCATATAACACTGAAGCTTTCTTT. The chain joins TRBV20-1 to TRBJ1-1; D is uncertain. Between the trimmed V and J ends, which lost 3 bases and 2 bases, there was a span of 16 bases. Germline V gene lookup returns CDR1 DFQATT and CDR2 SNEGSKA (reference sequence). The CDR3 is 15 residues long.

The chain carries TRBV27 and TRBJ2-1, with no clear D. Trimming shortened V by 1 base and J by 7 bases, and 14 bases separated the two germline ends. Per germline, CDR1 MNHEY and CDR2 SMNVEV (reference sequence). CDR3 length equals 15 residues. Here the CDR3 reads CASSLFGGVGNEQFF. The CDR3 nucleotides read TGTGCCAGCAGTTTATTTGGCGGTGTCGGTAATGAGCAGTTCTTC.

V usage is TRBV5-8 and J usage is TRBJ2-7; TRBD1 matches at 10 bases. V dropped 3 bases and J dropped 6; count of bases not matched to a gene: 6. The germline V gene encodes CDR1 SGHTS and CDR2 YDEGEE. This CDR3 has 14 residues. CDR3 residues: CASSYDRGRGEQYF. Written as DNA, the CDR3 is TGTGCCAGCAGCTATGACAGGGGGCGAGGCGAGCAGTACTTC.